This T cell receptor (beta chain) was recovered during a study of T cells after posttransplantation cyclophosphamide. Cyclophosphamide on days +3 and +4 followed busulfan-fludarabine conditioning and a marrow graft. This clone has a count of ten or more. Antigen: not known. Method: immunoSEQ multiplex PCR; TCRdb's copy keeps in-frame clones and lacks some. This sample has roughly 25,000 clones, each found more than once. Findings of the study overall: Donor CD8+ memory clones often dominated recipient blood repertoires at later times. Recipient CMV seropositivity and CMV reactivation strongly tracked TRB clonality.

Trimming removed 0 bases from V and 1 base from J, with 12 bases in between. This CDR3 is built from 16 residues. From germline, CDR1 is GTSNPN and CDR2 SVGIG (reference sequence). This chain uses TRBV30 with TRBJ1-4; D may be TRBD1 (5 bases). The material was PBMCs, obtained after allogeneic stem cell transplant with posttransplant cyclophosphamide. This clonotype was obtained from a male patient in his late teens or twenties who received an allogeneic stem cell transplant from a related donor, was CMV-positive, and had no GVHD. Some T cells could come from the graft donor. The DNA for the CDR3 is TGTGCCTGGAGTGTACCGGGCAGGGTAACTAATGAAAAACTGTTTTTT. Protein product: CAWSVPGRVTNEKLFF.